The sequence of this T cell receptor (beta chain) was determined in a study of technical replicates of blood from a few donors. Germline loops: CDR1 SEHNR, CDR2 FQNEAQ (reference sequence). Unmatched junction bases numbered 9, after V lost 3 bases and J lost 7 bases. This CDR3 region has 14 residues. Produced via immunoSEQ multiplex PCR; TCRdb's table is partial and in-frame only. This sample carries fewer than 95,000 clones, 90% to 95% of them seen once, and the ten largest clones take 0.25%. The chain employs TRBV7-9 and TRBJ2-7; TRBD2 aligns across 7 bases. Sequencing was carried out using T cells isolated from PBMCs. This TCR was sampled from a human donor in good health. The CDR3, as DNA: TGTGCCAGCAGCTTTGACGGCGGGAGTCGGGAGCAGTACTTC. This codes for CASSFDGGSREQYF.